The source of this TCR beta chain is a study of CD8 T cells in Susac syndrome. Reverse transcription of about 0.45 to 1 ug RNA was performed with random hexamers. Coverage of TCR beta CDR3 amplification by immunoSEQ multiplex PCR extended to 54 Vbeta and 13 Jbeta. TCRdb reprocessed the immunoSEQ multiplex PCR reads with MiXCR, giving one entry per CDR3 protein. The sample includes under 250,000 distinct CDR3 sequences, just under 95% of them seen just once. Sequences were obtained from CD4+ T cells from PBMCs. The sequence was collected from a human donor with multiple sclerosis.

The CDR3 nucleotides are TGTGCCAGCAGTTACTCGATTTCGGGACAGGGGGCCTGGGACACTGAAGCTTTCTTT. It translates to CASSYSISGQGAWDTEAFF. The chain carries TRBV6-5 and TRBJ1-1, with 12 bases matching TRBD1. V dropped 0 bases and J dropped 3; count of bases not matched to a gene: 11. Germline V gene data show CDR1 as MNHEY and CDR2 as SVGAGI. CDR3 length equals 19 residues.